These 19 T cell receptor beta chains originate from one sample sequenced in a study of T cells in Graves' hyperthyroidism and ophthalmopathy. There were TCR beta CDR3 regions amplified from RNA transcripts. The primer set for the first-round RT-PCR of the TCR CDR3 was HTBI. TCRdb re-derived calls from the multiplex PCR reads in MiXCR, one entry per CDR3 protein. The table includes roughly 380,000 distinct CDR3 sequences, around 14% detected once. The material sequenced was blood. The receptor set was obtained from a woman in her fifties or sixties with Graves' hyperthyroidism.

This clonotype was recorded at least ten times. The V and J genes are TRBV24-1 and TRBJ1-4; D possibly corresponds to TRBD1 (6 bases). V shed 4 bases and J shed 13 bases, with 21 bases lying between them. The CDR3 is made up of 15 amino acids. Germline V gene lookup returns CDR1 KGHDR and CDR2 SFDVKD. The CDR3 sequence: CATSDDRRGARRLFF. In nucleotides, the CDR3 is TGTGCCACCAGTGACGATCGACGGGGGGCGCGTCGACTGTTTTTT.

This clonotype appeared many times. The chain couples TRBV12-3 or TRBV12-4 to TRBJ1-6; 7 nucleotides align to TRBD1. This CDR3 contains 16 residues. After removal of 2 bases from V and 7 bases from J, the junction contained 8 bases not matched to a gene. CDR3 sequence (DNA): TGTGCCAGCAGTTTACCTCCGGGACAGATGAATTCACCCCTCCACTTT. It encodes CASSLPPGQMNSPLHF.

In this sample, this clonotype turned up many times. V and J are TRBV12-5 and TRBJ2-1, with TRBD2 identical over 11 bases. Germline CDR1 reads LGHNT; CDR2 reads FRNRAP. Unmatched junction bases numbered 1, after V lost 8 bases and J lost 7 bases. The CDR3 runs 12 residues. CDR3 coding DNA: TGTGCTAGTACTAGCGGGAGTAATGAGCAGTTCTTC. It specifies CASTSGSNEQFF.

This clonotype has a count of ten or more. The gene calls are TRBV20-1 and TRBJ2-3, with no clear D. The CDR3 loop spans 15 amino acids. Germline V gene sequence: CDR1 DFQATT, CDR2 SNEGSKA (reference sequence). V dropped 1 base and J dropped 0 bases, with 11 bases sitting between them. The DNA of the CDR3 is TGCAGTGCTAGAGGGTTGCGGCTGAGCACAGATACGCAGTATTTT. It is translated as CSARGLRLSTDTQYF.

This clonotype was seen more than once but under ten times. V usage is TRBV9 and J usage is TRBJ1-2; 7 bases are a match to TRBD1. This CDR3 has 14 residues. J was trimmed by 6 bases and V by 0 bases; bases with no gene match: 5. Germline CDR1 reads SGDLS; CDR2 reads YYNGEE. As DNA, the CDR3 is TGTGCCAGCAGCGTAGACAGGGGAGACGATGGCTACACCTTC. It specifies CASSVDRGDDGYTF.

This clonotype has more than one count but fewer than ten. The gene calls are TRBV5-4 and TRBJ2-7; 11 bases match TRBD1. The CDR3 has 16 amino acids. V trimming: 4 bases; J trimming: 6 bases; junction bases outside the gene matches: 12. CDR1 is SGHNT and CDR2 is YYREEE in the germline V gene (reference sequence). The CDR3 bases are TGTGCCAGCAGCGAAGGAGGGACAGGGGGGCCGGGCGAGCAGTACTTC. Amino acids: CASSEGGTGGPGEQYF.

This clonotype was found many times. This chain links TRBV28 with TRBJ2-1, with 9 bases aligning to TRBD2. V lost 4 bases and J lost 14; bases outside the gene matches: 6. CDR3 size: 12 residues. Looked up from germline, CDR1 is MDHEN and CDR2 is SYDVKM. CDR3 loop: CASSSRTSAKFF. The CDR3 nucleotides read TGTGCCAGCAGTTCCAGGACTAGCGCGAAGTTCTTC.

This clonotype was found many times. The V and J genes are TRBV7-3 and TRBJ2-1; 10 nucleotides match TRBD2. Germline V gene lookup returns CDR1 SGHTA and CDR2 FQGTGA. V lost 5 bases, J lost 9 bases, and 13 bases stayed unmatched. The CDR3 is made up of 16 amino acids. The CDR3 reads CASSTIDLAGAGEQFF. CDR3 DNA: TGTGCCAGCAGCACTATTGACCTAGCGGGAGCAGGTGAGCAGTTCTTC.

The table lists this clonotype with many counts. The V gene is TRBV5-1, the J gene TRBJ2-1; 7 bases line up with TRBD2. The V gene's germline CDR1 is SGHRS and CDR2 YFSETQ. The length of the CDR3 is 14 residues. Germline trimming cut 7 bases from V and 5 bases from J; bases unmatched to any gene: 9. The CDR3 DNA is TGCGCCAGCCGGGAGGCGGGGGAGAACAATGAGCAGTTCTTC. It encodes CASREAGENNEQFF.

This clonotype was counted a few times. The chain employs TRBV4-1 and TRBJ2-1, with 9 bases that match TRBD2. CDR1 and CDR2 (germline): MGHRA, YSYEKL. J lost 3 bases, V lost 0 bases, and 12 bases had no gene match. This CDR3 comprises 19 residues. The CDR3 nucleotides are TGCGCCAGCAGCCAAGATAGGTGGCGAACTAGCGGGCACTACAATGAGCAGTTCTTC. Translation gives CASSQDRWRTSGHYNEQFF.

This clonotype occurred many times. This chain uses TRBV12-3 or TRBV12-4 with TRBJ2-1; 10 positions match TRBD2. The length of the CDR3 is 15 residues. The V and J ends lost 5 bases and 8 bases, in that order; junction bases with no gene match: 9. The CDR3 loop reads CASSPPLAGRDEQFF. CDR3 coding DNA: TGTGCCAGCAGTCCCCCACTAGCGGGAAGGGATGAGCAGTTCTTC.

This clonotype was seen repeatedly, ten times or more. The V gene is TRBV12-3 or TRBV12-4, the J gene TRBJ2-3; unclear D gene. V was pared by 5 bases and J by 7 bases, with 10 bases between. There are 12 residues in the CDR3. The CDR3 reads CASSLPPYTQYF. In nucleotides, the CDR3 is TGTGCCAGCAGTCTCCCCCCTTATACGCAGTATTTT.

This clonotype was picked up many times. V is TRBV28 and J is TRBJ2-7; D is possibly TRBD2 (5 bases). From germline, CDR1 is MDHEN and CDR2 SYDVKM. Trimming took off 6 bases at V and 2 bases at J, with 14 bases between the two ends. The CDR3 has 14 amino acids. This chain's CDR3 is CASSAETGTYEQYF. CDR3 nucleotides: TGTGCCAGCAGCGCAGAGACGGGAACCTACGAGCAGTACTTC.

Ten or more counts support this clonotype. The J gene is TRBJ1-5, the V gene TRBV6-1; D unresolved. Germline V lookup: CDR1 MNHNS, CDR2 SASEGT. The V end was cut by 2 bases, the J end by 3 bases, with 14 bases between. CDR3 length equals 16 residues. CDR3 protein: CASSEFSAELNQPQHF. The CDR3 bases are TGTGCCAGCAGTGAATTCTCTGCGGAACTCAATCAGCCCCAGCATTTT.

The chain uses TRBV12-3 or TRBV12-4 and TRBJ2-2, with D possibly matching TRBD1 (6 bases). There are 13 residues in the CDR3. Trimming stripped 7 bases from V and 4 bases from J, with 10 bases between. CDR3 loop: CASTLGATGELFF. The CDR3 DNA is TGTGCCAGCACCTTGGGGGCCACCGGGGAGCTGTTTTTT.

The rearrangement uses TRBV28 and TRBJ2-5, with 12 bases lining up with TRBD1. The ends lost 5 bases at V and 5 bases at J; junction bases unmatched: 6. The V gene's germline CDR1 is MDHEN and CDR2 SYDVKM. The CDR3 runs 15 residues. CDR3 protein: CASSNGTGGVETQYF. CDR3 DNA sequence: TGTGCCAGCAGTAACGGGACAGGGGGCGTCGAGACCCAGTACTTC. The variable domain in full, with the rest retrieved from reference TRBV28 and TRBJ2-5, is DVKVTQSSRYLVKRTGEKVFLECVQDMDHENMFWYRQDPGLGLRLIYFSYDVKMKEKGDIPEGYSVSREKKERFSLILESASTNQTSMYLCASSNGTGGVETQYFGPGTRLLVL.

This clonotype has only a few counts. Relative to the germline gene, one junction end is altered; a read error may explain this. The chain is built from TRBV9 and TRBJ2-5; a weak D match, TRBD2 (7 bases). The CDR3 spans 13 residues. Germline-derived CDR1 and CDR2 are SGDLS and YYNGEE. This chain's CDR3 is CASGRETGEAQYF. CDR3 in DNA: TGTGCCAGCGGGCGGGAGACAGGAGAGGCCCAGTACTTC.

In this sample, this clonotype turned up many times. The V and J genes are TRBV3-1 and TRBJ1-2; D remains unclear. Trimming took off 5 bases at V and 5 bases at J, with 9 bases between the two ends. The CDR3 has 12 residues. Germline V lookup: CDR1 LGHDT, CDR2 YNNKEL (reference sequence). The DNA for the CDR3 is TGTGCCAGCAGCGGGAATTTGTATGGCTACACCTTC. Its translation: CASSGNLYGYTF.

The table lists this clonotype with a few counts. The CDR3, as DNA: TGTGCCAGCAGCTTGGTGAAAAGAAGCTCCTACGAGCAGTACTTC. Translating gives CASSLVKRSSYEQYF. The rearrangement uses TRBV5-5 and TRBJ2-7; no clear D gene. This CDR3 spans 15 amino acids. V was shortened by 0 bases and J by 0 bases, with 10 bases between the two germline ends. CDR1 is SGHKS and CDR2 is YYEKEE in the germline V gene (reference sequence).